These T cell receptor beta chains were read from a single sample in a study of identical twins. TCRdb re-called the 5' RACE reads with MiXCR, one entry per CDR3 protein. The sample records roughly 720,000 distinct CDR3 sequences, 15% to 20% being singletons. The same specimen was also included in a second study, on T cells expressing NK-cell markers.

Sequencing was done on a sample of PBMCs. Receptors were obtained from a woman aged 18-30 years in good health. CDR3s include the opening cysteine and the closing phenylalanine or tryptophan. The order of the fields is J gene, V gene, clone size, D gene, CDR3 DNA, CDR3 protein. The D gene is left open where the match is weak. Some rows mark clone size as missing; the rest say once, few, many or name a class of expanded clone.

j_gene: TRBJ2-7; v_gene: TRBV29-1; abundance: many; d_gene: NA; CDR3nt: TGCAGCGTTGAAGTCTCCAGCTACGAGCAGTACTTC; CDR3aa: CSVEVSSYEQYF
j_gene: TRBJ1-2; v_gene: TRBV12-3/TRBV12-4; abundance: few; d_gene: NA; CDR3nt: TGTGCCAGCAGTTTACTAAGCGGGACCAAAGAGGGCTACACCTTC; CDR3aa: CASSLLSGTKEGYTF
j_gene: TRBJ1-6; v_gene: TRBV6-1; abundance: NA; d_gene: NA; CDR3nt: TGTGCCAGCAGTGTGACAGCGCCCCGGGGCTCCTATAATTCACCCCTCCACTTT; CDR3aa: CASSVTAPRGSYNSPLHF
j_gene: TRBJ2-7; v_gene: TRBV7-6; abundance: NA; d_gene: NA; CDR3nt: TGTGCCAGCAGCCTCGGACCGGTCTTAGACTACGAGCAGTACTTC; CDR3aa: CASSLGPVLDYEQYF
j_gene: TRBJ2-1; v_gene: TRBV20-1; abundance: few; d_gene: TRBD2; CDR3nt: TGCAGTGCTAGAGATAAGGGCCGACTAGCGGGGGGGCCGGGTGAGCAGTTCTTC; CDR3aa: CSARDKGRLAGGPGEQFF
j_gene: TRBJ2-7; v_gene: TRBV19; abundance: NA; d_gene: NA; CDR3nt: TGTGCCAGTAGTATGAGGGAAAGGGCCTACGAGCAGTACTTC; CDR3aa: CASSMRERAYEQYF
j_gene: TRBJ1-2; v_gene: TRBV12-3/TRBV12-4; abundance: few; d_gene: TRBD1; CDR3nt: TGTGCCACGAAACAGGGGATTAATTATGGCTACACCTTC; CDR3aa: CATKQGINYGYTF
j_gene: TRBJ2-3; v_gene: TRBV4-3; abundance: NA; d_gene: NA; CDR3nt: TGCGCCAGCAGCCAAAAGATGAGGGATACGGATACGCAGTATTTT; CDR3aa: CASSQKMRDTDTQYF
j_gene: TRBJ2-7; v_gene: TRBV2; abundance: NA; d_gene: NA; CDR3nt: TGTGCCAGCAGGGGAAGAGGAAAGCCCCCCTACGAGCAGTACTTC; CDR3aa: CASRGRGKPPYEQYF
j_gene: TRBJ2-3; v_gene: TRBV12-3/TRBV12-4; abundance: many; d_gene: NA; CDR3nt: TGTGCCAGCAGTTCCCTGCAGAGCACAGATACGCAGTATTTT; CDR3aa: CASSSLQSTDTQYF
j_gene: TRBJ1-5; v_gene: TRBV20-1; abundance: NA; d_gene: TRBD1; CDR3nt: TGCAGTGCAAGACAGGGGGGCTTCAATCAGCCCCAGCATTTT; CDR3aa: CSARQGGFNQPQHF
j_gene: TRBJ1-1; v_gene: TRBV6-1; abundance: NA; d_gene: NA; CDR3nt: TGTGCCAGCTCGGGGGGCGGCCTTCTCATGAACACTGAAGCTTTCTTT; CDR3aa: CASSGGGLLMNTEAFF
j_gene: TRBJ2-3; v_gene: TRBV11-2; abundance: few; d_gene: NA; CDR3nt: TGTGCCAGCCGCCGCAGTTACACAGATACGCAGTATTTT; CDR3aa: CASRRSYTDTQYF
j_gene: TRBJ2-7; v_gene: TRBV20-1; abundance: NA; d_gene: NA; CDR3nt: TGCAGTGCTGCAGGGGGGGGGCCGTACTTC; CDR3aa: CSAAGGGPYF
j_gene: TRBJ2-5; v_gene: TRBV7-2; abundance: many; d_gene: TRBD2; CDR3nt: TGTGCCAGCAGCACTCGGACTAGCGGAGGACGGGAGACCCAGTACTTC; CDR3aa: CASSTRTSGGRETQYF
j_gene: TRBJ2-6; v_gene: TRBV20-1; abundance: NA; d_gene: NA; CDR3nt: TGCAGTGCTCTGGACGGAACCTCTGGGGCCAACGTCCTGACTTTC; CDR3aa: CSALDGTSGANVLTF
j_gene: TRBJ2-5; v_gene: TRBV5-4; abundance: NA; d_gene: NA; CDR3nt: TGTGCCAGCAGCCGGTCAGGGCTCCAAGAGACCCAGTACTTC; CDR3aa: CASSRSGLQETQYF
j_gene: TRBJ2-3; v_gene: TRBV7-2; abundance: many; d_gene: NA; CDR3nt: TGTGCCAGCACCCGTCTTGGTGGGGCCGGGGATACGCAGTATTTT; CDR3aa: CASTRLGGAGDTQYF
j_gene: TRBJ2-2; v_gene: TRBV27; abundance: NA; d_gene: TRBD1; CDR3nt: TGTGCCAGCAGTTTTTTGGGACAGGGTCCCGGGGAGCTGTTTTTT; CDR3aa: CASSFLGQGPGELFF
j_gene: TRBJ2-1; v_gene: TRBV12-3/TRBV12-4; abundance: few; d_gene: TRBD2; CDR3nt: TGTGCCAGCAGTTTAGGGACTAGCGACAATGAGCAGTTCTTC; CDR3aa: CASSLGTSDNEQFF
j_gene: TRBJ2-7; v_gene: TRBV12-3/TRBV12-4; abundance: NA; d_gene: TRBD1; CDR3nt: TGTGCCAGCACCTCCGGGACAGCATCCTACGAGCAGTACTTC; CDR3aa: CASTSGTASYEQYF
j_gene: TRBJ2-1; v_gene: TRBV4-3; abundance: NA; d_gene: NA; CDR3nt: TGCGCCAGCAGCCAATCCGGACGCTACAATGAGCAGTTCTTC; CDR3aa: CASSQSGRYNEQFF
j_gene: TRBJ2-1; v_gene: TRBV9; abundance: few; d_gene: NA; CDR3nt: TGTGCCAGCAGCGTAGGAGTCGGCAGCTCCTACAATGAGCAGTTCTTC; CDR3aa: CASSVGVGSSYNEQFF
j_gene: TRBJ2-5; v_gene: TRBV3-1; abundance: NA; d_gene: NA; CDR3nt: TGTGCCAGCAGCCAAGATTTTAGGGACTCCGACACCCAGTACTTC; CDR3aa: CASSQDFRDSDTQYF
j_gene: TRBJ2-7; v_gene: TRBV6-2/TRBV6-3; abundance: few; d_gene: NA; CDR3nt: TGTGCCAGCAGCCATCTGACAGCCTCCTACGAGCAGTACTTC; CDR3aa: CASSHLTASYEQYF
j_gene: TRBJ1-1; v_gene: TRBV20-1; abundance: NA; d_gene: NA; CDR3nt: TGCAGTGCAAAGCACGGGAACACTGAAGCTTTCTTT; CDR3aa: CSAKHGNTEAFF
j_gene: TRBJ2-7; v_gene: TRBV6-5; abundance: few; d_gene: NA; CDR3nt: TGTGCCAGCAGTTACTCAGGGGACTCCTACGAGCAGTACTTC; CDR3aa: CASSYSGDSYEQYF
j_gene: TRBJ2-1; v_gene: TRBV29-1; abundance: few; d_gene: NA; CDR3nt: TGCAGCGTTGAATTGTGGGGATACAATGAGCAGTTCTTC; CDR3aa: CSVELWGYNEQFF
j_gene: TRBJ2-3; v_gene: TRBV7-9; abundance: few; d_gene: TRBD2; CDR3nt: TGTGCCGGACTAGCGGGGGAAGATACGCAGTATTTT; CDR3aa: CAGLAGEDTQYF
j_gene: TRBJ1-2; v_gene: TRBV20-1; abundance: NA; d_gene: TRBD1; CDR3nt: TGCAGTGCGTTGCCGGGACAGGGCGGTTATGGCTACACCTTC; CDR3aa: CSALPGQGGYGYTF
j_gene: TRBJ1-2; v_gene: TRBV6-1; abundance: NA; d_gene: NA; CDR3nt: TGTGCCAGCAGTGAATGGGTTGACAGTTCTGGCTACACCTTC; CDR3aa: CASSEWVDSSGYTF
j_gene: TRBJ2-3; v_gene: TRBV20-1; abundance: few; d_gene: TRBD2; CDR3nt: TGCAGTCCTGGCTCAACGGGGGGGCTGGATACGCAGTATTTT; CDR3aa: CSPGSTGGLDTQYF